This entry concerns a single T cell receptor beta chain. This clonotype has more than one count but fewer than ten. The antigen it binds to is not known. Nothing much larger sits one base from this clone, and base qualities are not available. CDR1 and CDR2 (SGHRS, YFSETQ) derive from the germline V gene. Germline trimming amounts to 5 bases on V and 10 bases on J, with 12 as the count of junction bases outside the gene matches. The CDR3 covers 15 residues, taking in both the cysteine and the phenylalanine. Only the CDR3 portion is preserved as DNA: 45 bases, with reading frame beginning at the first base. The data were taken from a study of human T cells and chemical hapten exposure (dated by TCRdb to 2020 to 2023). Broadly, across the study: For sensitization, 2% DPC in acetone was applied to an approximately 2 cm by approximately 2 cm area of upper inner arm skin. Patients additionally received weekly therapeutic DPC doses to the scalp throughout the roughly 25-week study period. Patch testing was performed on the upper back with Finn chambers containing 0.01% DPC, and the patch tests were scored after 6 days according to International Contact Dermatitis Research Group standards. The mostly female patient cohort included alopecia areata with under or over 50% scalp involvement, alopecia totalis and alopecia universalis. Libraries were combined into a pool for sequencing, and differences in TCR yield between samples came mainly from small differences in library volumes within the pool. Peripheral blood TCR repertoire changes were tracked in vivo in alopecia patients during primary and secondary sensitization to the hapten diphenylcyclopropenone (DPC). Blood samples were taken from patients before sensitization (week 0) and at 2, 6 and about 24 weeks after DPC sensitization. Blood for TCR sequencing was provided by twenty-nine alopecia patients at one to four time points (pre-sensitization, 2, 6 and 24 weeks).

What this sample's time point label stands for: patch test 2, 6 weeks after DPC sensitization. The treatment or condition label corresponds to: therapeutic diphenylcyclopropenone sensitization with weekly scalp DPC. Blood at each patch-test visit was drawn before the patch test was applied. Patients were eligible if aged 18 to 70, diagnosed with alopecia and judged suitable for DPC therapy, and pregnant patients were excluded. Total RNA was extracted from unfractionated whole blood collected in Tempus Blood RNA tubes. The study at large found these results: Because all patients had alopecia, a presumed autoimmune disease, the immune response of the patients might differ from that of healthy individuals. Repeated subsampling changed both the strength of the expansion versus patch-test correlation and the threshold at which that correlation became significant. No change with DPC sensitization was found in the number of TCRs above 1 in 1000 frequency, and no evidence of global repertoire structure alterations was found. Patch test score correlated positively with the number of PT1 expanded TCRs, reaching significance at thresholds 8, 16 and 32 but not at 4. Significantly more large CDR3 similarity clusters were formed by expanded TCRs than by pre-sensitization or healthy control sets, consistent with antigen-driven responses.

The library was made by RACE. Sequencing instrument: NextSeq 500. During library preparation, unique molecular identifiers were attached to individual cDNA molecules so that TCRs could be counted in a quantitative, reproducible way. From each blood RNA sample, both TCR alpha and TCR beta chains were sequenced. The authors' pipeline ran thus. Samples had a median of roughly 87,000 TCRs, with a range from roughly 20,000 to 690,600. The Decombinator software suite was used to annotate the V, J and CDR3 of the TCR reads. For the PS versus PT1 abundance plots, all samples were subsampled to the same number of TCRs (28,000). TCRs were defined as expanded if absent before sensitization and observed at least eight times at the 2-week time point. TCRdb reprocessing: public reads trimmed at Q25 with fastp, clones called with MiXCR, in-frame beta chains kept. CDR3 protein duplicates are merged, each entry listing the most common genes and DNA. None of the V and J calls come from the authors' own analysis; TCRdb made them. The table for this sample lists 90,000 to 110,000 distinct CDR3 sequences; about a tenth of them were counted only once. The top ten hold 2.5% to 3.5% of the sample.

The receptor's source is a middle-aged woman with alopecia areata. Some clones in this sample may be carry-over from other donors' samples. Rearrangement joined TRBV5-1 to TRBJ1-6, and TRBD1 matches 7 of the central bases. This material consisted of whole blood, taken in connection with sensitization to the hapten diphenylcyclopropenone (DPC). CDR3 reads: CASSSSTGKESPLHF. The sequenced DNA: TGCGCCAGCAGTTCCTCGACAGGGAAGGAATCACCCCTCCACTTT.